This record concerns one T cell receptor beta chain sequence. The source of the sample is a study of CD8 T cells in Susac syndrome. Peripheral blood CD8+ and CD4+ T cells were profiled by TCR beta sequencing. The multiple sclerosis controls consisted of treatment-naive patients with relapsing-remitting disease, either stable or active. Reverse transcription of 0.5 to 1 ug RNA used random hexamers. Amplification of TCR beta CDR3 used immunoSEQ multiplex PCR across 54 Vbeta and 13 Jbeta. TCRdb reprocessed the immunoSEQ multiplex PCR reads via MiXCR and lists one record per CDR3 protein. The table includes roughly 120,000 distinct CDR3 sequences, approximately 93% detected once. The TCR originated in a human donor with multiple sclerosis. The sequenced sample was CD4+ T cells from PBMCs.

The CDR3 DNA follows: TGTGCCAGCACCCTTTTTCGGGACAGGGGTACAGATACGCAGTATTTT. Protein product: CASTLFRDRGTDTQYF. V and J are TRBV2 and TRBJ2-3; 10 nucleotides agree with TRBD1. J was trimmed by 3 bases and V by 7 bases; bases with no gene match: 10. Germline CDR1 reads SNHLY; CDR2 reads FYNNEI. This CDR3 comprises 16 residues.